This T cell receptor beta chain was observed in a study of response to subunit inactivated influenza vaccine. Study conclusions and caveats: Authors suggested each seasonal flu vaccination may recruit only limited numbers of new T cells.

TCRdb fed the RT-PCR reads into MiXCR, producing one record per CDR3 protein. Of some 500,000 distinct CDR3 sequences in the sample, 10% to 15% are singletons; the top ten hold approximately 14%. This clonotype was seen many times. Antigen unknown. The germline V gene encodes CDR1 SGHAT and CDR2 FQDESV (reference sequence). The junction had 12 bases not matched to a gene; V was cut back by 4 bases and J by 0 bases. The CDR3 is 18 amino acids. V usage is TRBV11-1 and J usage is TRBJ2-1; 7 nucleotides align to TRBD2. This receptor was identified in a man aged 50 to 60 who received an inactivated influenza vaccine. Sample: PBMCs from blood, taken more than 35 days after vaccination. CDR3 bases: TGTGCCAGCAGCTCTAGACGCTCAGCGGGAAGCTCCTACAATGAGCAGTTCTTC. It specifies CASSSRRSAGSSYNEQFF.